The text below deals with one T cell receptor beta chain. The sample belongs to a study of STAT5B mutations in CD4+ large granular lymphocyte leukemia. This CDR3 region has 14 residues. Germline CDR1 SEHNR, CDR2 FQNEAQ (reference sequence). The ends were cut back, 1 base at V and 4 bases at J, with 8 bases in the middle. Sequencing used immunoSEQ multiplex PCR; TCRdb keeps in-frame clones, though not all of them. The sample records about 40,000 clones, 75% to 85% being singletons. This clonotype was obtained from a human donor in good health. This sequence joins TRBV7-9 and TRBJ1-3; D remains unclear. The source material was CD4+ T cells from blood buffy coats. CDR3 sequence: CASSLVAVGNTIYF. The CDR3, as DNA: TGTGCCAGCAGCTTAGTGGCAGTCGGAAACACCATATATTTT.